The clone carrying this TCR beta chain was observed a handful of times. The data were taken from a study of blood T cell repertoires in COVID-19. Overall study context: Acute-phase and convalescent COVID-19 samples originated in the United States, Italy and Spain. T cells, B-cell-depleted T cells, or PBMCs provided the cDNA or gDNA that served as material.

As handled by the study authors: For nucleated cells, counts were estimated from reference gene primer amplification. Using immunoSEQ multiplex PCR, the repertoire was profiled, and TCRdb retains in-frame clones only, with some absent. That table furnishes V, J and clone size, whereas the DNA furnished D and trimming. The profile covers under 350,000 clones, with 85% to 90% appearing a single time and around 4.4% taken by the ten largest. The CDR3 contains 14 residues. Germline V gene sequence: CDR1 LNHDA, CDR2 SQIVND (reference sequence). The V and J ends lost 1 base and 5 bases respectively, with 8 bases between them.

The rearrangement joins TRBV19 to TRBJ2-2; no reliable D call. This clonotype was sampled from a man aged 35-49 years with acute or convalescent COVID-19. Source material: peripheral blood. This CDR3 reads CASSIAGVTGELFF. CDR3 sequence (DNA): TGTGCCAGTAGTATAGCAGGCGTTACCGGGGAGCTGTTTTTT. Filled out from reference TRBV19 and TRBJ2-2, the complete variable domain reads DGGITQSPKYLFRKEGQNVTLSCEQNLNHDAMYWYRQDPGQGLRLIYYSQIVNDFQKGDIAEGYSVSREKKESFPLTVTSAQKNPTAFYLCASSIAGVTGELFFGEGSRLTVL.